This T cell receptor (beta chain) was sequenced in a study of long-term antiretroviral therapy in people with HIV. About the research overall: The study's earliest collections predate the 2015 immediate-ART recommendation by about a decade.

V was shortened by 5 bases and J by 10 bases, with 18 bases between the two germline ends. This CDR3 comprises 14 residues. Looked up from germline, CDR1 is MDHEN and CDR2 is SYDVKM. The run of the v3.0 immunoSEQ assay was at survey level. Clones were sequenced by immunoSEQ multiplex PCR, and TCRdb holds only the in-frame ones, with some missing. The data show approximately 41,000 clones, 65% to 90% seen once. All participants with HIV were treated in the United States. This receptor was taken from a man in his late teens or twenties with HIV. The V gene is TRBV28, the J gene TRBJ1-5; D unclear. Source: unsorted PBMCs, taken 1.5 years after starting antiretroviral therapy. CDR3 sequence: CASSPQLEISPQHF. The CDR3 coding sequence is TGTGCCAGCAGTCCCCAGCTCGAAATCAGCCCCCAGCATTTT. Full variable domain (rest looked up from reference TRBV28 and TRBJ1-5): DVKVTQSSRYLVKRTGEKVFLECVQDMDHENMFWYRQDPGLGLRLIYFSYDVKMKEKGDIPEGYSVSREKKERFSLILESASTNQTSMYLCASSPQLEISPQHFGDGTRLSIL.